This T cell receptor beta chain was captured by sequencing in a study of blood T cell repertoires in COVID-19. The V end lost 8 bases, the J end lost 7 bases, and 17 bases lay between the germline ends. The germline V gene has CDR1 SGHAT and CDR2 FQNNGV. The CDR3 consists of 14 residues. Per the study methods: By means of reference gene primer amplification, nucleated cell counts were estimated. Data came from immunoSEQ multiplex PCR; TCRdb stores just in-frame clones and leaves some out. The V and J calls and clone size are taken from that table; D and trimming were inferred from the DNA. Here the sample spans around 190,000 clones, roughly 90% being singletons.

The clonotype was recovered from a man over 45 with COVID-19, enrolled during active disease. V is TRBV11-2 and J is TRBJ2-2, with TRBD1 as a possible D gene (5 bases). The sequencing sample was made of peripheral blood. As DNA, the CDR3 is TGTGCCAGCTTGAGTACAGGATCATACGGGGAGCTGTTTTTT. It yields the protein CASLSTGSYGELFF.